This entry is about one T cell receptor beta chain. V shed 3 bases and J 7 bases; nucleotides not matched to a gene: 7. CDR3 length: 14 residues. Germline CDR1 ENHRY, CDR2 SYGVKD. The authors' processing: For nucleated cells, counts were estimated from reference gene primer amplification. Assay used: immunoSEQ multiplex PCR; TCRdb lists only in-frame clones, some missing. V and J calls plus clone size are reproduced from that table; the DNA served to infer D and trimming. The data contain about 380,000 clones, over 75% of them singletons. These data belong to a study of blood T cell repertoires in COVID-19.

The rearrangement links TRBV10-3 to TRBJ1-1; 8 bases match TRBD1. The sample was PBMCs or T cells enriched from blood (not recorded which). The receptor comes from a man aged 25 to 40 who had recovered from COVID-19. DNA of the CDR3: TGTGCCATCAGTGAAGACAGGGGTAGGGTTGAAGCTTTCTTT. Translation gives CAISEDRGRVEAFF.